This T cell receptor beta chain was obtained from a study of blood T cell repertoires in COVID-19. Here immunoSEQ multiplex PCR was the method, and the copy in TCRdb shows in-frame clones only, minus some. The sample includes approximately 350,000 clones, roughly 90% of them seen just once. This clonotype was sampled from a woman between 65 and 79 years old with COVID-19, enrolled during active disease. Input material: peripheral blood.

The CDR3 spells CASKQGNPYNEQFF. The CDR3 nucleotides read TGTGCCAGCAAGCAGGGAAATCCCTACAATGAGCAGTTCTTC. The chain joins TRBV5-6 to TRBJ2-1; a possible D gene is TRBD1 (5 bases). This CDR3 is 14 amino acids long. Trimming took 6 bases from V and 2 from J, leaving 12 bases between them. Germline V gene data show CDR1 as SGHDT and CDR2 as YYEEEE.